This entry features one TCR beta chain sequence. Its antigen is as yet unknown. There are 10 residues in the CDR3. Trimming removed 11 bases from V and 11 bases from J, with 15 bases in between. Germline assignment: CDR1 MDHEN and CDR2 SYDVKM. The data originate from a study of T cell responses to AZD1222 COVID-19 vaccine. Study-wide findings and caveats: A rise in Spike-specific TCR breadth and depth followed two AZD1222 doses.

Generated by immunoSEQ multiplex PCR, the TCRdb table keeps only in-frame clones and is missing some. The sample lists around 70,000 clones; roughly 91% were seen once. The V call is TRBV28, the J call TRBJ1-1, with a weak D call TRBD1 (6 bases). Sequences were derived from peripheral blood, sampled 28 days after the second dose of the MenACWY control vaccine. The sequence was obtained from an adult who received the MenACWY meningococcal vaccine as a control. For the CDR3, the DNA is TGTGCCTCTGGGGGGCGGTTTGCTTTCTTT. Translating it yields CASGGRFAFF.